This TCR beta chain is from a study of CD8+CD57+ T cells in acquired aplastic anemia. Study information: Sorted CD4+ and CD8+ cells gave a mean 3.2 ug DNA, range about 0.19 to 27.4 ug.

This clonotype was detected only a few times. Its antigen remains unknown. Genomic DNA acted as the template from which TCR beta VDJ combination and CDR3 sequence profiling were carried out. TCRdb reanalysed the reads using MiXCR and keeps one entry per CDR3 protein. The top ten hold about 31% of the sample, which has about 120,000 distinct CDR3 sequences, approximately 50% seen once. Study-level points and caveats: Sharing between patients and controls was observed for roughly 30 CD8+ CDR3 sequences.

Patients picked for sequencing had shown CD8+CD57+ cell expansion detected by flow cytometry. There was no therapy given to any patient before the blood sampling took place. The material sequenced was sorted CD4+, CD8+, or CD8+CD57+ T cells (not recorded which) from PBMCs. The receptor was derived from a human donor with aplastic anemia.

The CDR3 DNA reads TGTGCCACCAGTGCCCAACAGGGGGCTTACAATGAGCAGTTCTTC. Its translation: CATSAQQGAYNEQFF. The chain joins TRBV24-1 to TRBJ2-1, with 9 bases identical to TRBD1. The CDR3 totals 15 residues. V lost 5 bases, J lost 4 bases, and 5 bases stayed unmatched. Germline loops: CDR1 KGHDR, CDR2 SFDVKD.